The subject of this entry is one T cell receptor (beta chain). The target antigen is unknown. The length of the CDR3 is 15 residues. Germline-derived CDR1 and CDR2 are DFQATT and SNEGSKA (reference sequence). V shed 5 bases, J shed 8 bases, and the junction held 9 bases outside the gene matches. This sample is drawn from a study of blood T cells in healthy people across ages. A second 7 to 11 cycle PCR used barcoded and J-beta primers. Each CDR3 protein gets one entry after TCRdb re-called the 5' RACE reads with MiXCR. The table records 1.5 million to 2 million distinct CDR3 sequences, 34% of them present only once. Study-wide findings and caveats: TCR beta diversity, measured per million T cells, fell in a roughly linear way with age.

The clonotype comes from a woman aged 25 to 45 in good health. The chain uses TRBV20-1 and TRBJ1-6; TRBD1 aligns across 10 bases. Source material: blood. CDR3 sequence reads: CSAPDRGLYYSPLHF. The CDR3 DNA follows: TGCAGTGCTCCAGACAGGGGGCTTTATTATTCACCCCTCCACTTT.